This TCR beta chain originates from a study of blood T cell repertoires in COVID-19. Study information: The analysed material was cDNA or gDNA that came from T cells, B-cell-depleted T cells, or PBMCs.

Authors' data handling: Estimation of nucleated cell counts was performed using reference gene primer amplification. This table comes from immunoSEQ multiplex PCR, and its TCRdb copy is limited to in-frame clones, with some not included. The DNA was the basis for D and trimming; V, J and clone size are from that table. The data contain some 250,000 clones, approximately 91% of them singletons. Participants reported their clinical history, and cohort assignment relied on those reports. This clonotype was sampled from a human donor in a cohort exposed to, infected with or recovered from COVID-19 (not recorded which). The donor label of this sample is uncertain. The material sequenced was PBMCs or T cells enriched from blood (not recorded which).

The CDR3 is CASSGLAGELIQETQYF. The CDR3 DNA reads as TGTGCCAGCAGTGGACTAGCGGGGGAGCTGATCCAAGAGACCCAGTACTTC. The gene calls are TRBV6-2 or TRBV6-3 and TRBJ2-5; TRBD2 matches 13 bases. CDR1 and CDR2 from the germline V gene are MNHEY and SVGEGT. The CDR3 consists of 17 residues. J lost 1 base, V lost 5 bases, and 7 bases had no gene match.